A single sample is the source of the 2 T cell receptor beta chains below, sequenced in a study of cytomegalovirus exposure and HLA in healthy donors. The PCR was carried out with 60 Vbeta primers and 13 Jbeta primers. Sequencing used immunoSEQ multiplex PCR; TCRdb keeps in-frame clones, though not all of them. The repertoire has about 180,000 clones, more than 60% of them found once; the top ten carry roughly 3%. Material: PBMCs. The receptors were sampled from a woman in her fifties or sixties in good health and CMV-seropositive.

This clone was picked up a small number of times. The chain uses TRBV28 and TRBJ2-5; TRBD1 agrees at 7 bases. TRBJ2-7 explains the end of the DNA better; the J call may be wrong. The CDR3 runs 14 residues. Germline V gene data show CDR1 as MDHEN and CDR2 as SYDVKM. The CDR3 spells CASRYDRDEYEQYF. The CDR3 DNA reads TGTGCCAGCAGGTACGACAGGGATGAATACGAGCAGTACTTC.

The chain links TRBV14 to TRBJ2-1, with a possible D match to TRBD2 (5 bases). This CDR3 region has 15 residues. Germline assignment: CDR1 SGHDN and CDR2 FVKESK. Trimming shortened V by 5 bases and J by 3 bases, and 14 bases separated the two germline ends. The CDR3 DNA sequence: TGTGCCAGCAGCTCTTTCTTAGCGAACTACAATGAGCAGTTCTTC. Translated, it gives CASSSFLANYNEQFF.